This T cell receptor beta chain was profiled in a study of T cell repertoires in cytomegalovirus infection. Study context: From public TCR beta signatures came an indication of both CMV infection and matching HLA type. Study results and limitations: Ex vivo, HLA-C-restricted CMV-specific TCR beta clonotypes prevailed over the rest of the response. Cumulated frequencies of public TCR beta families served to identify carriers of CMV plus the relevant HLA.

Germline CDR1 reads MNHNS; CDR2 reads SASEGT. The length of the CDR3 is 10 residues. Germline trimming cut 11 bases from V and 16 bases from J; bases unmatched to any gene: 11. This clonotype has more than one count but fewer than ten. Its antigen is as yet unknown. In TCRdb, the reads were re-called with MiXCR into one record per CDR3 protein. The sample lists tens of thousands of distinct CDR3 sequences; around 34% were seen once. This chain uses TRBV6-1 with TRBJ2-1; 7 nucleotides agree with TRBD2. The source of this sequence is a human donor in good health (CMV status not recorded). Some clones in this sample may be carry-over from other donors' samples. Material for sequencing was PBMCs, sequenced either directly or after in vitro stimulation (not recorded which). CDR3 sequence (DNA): TGTGCCTCCTTCCGGGAGGCGGTCTTCTTC. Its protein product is CASFREAVFF.